This T cell receptor (beta chain) was captured in a study of tumor-infiltrating lymphocytes in localized non-small cell lung cancer. About this clone: The antigen is not known.

Findings and caveats of the study: Higher tumor T cell infiltration than in uninvolved lung was supported by TCRbeta sequencing. Different pieces of the same tissue went to different assays, confounding technical variation with intratumor heterogeneity.

Assay used: immunoSEQ multiplex PCR; TCRdb lists only in-frame clones, some missing. The sample yields 20,000 to 25,000 clones, roughly three quarters seen once. CDR1 is DFQATT and CDR2 is SNEGSKA in the germline V gene (reference sequence). This CDR3 comprises 10 residues. Deletions cut 5 bases from V and 4 bases from J, with 5 bases between. V is TRBV20-1 and J is TRBJ2-5, with D hard to call. The sequence derives from a human donor with non-small cell lung cancer. Material for sequencing was lung tumor tissue. For the CDR3, the DNA is TGCAGTGCTGAGATAGAGACCCAGTACTTC. This gives the protein CSAEIETQYF.